This T cell receptor beta chain was recovered during a study of blood T cell repertoires in COVID-19. Study information: Samples of COVID-19 (acute and convalescent) were obtained from the United States, Italy and Spain.

Clones were sequenced by immunoSEQ multiplex PCR, and TCRdb holds only the in-frame ones, with some missing. Among almost 90,000 clones, 90% were seen once, and the ten largest hold about 6.7%. The CDR3 has 15 residues. CDR1 MNHEY and CDR2 SMNVEV come from the germline V gene (reference sequence). Trimming took 1 base from V and 2 from J, leaving 9 bases between them. This clone has only one observation. Source material: peripheral blood. The receptor comes from a man aged 18 to 35 with COVID-19, enrolled during active disease. V usage is TRBV27 and J usage is TRBJ2-1; tentatively, D is TRBD2 (5 bases). The CDR3 DNA reads as TGTGCCAGCAGTTTATTTGTAGCGCCCTACAATGAGCAGTTCTTC. It specifies CASSLFVAPYNEQFF.